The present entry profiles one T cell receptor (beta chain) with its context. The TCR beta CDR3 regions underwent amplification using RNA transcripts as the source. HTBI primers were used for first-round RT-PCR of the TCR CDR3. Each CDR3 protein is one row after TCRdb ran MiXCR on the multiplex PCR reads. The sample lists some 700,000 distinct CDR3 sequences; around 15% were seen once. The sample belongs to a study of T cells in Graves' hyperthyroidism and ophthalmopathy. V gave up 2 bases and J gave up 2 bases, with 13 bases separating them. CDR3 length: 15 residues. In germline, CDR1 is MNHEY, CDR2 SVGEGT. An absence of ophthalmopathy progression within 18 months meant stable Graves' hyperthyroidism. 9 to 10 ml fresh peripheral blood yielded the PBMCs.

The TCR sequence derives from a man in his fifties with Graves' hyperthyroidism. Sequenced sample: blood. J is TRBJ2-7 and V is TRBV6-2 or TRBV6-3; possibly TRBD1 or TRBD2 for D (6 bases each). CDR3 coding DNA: TGTGCCAGCAGTTACGGGGGGCCCCCCACCTACGAGCAGTACTTC. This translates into CASSYGGPPTYEQYF.